This T cell receptor beta chain was documented in a study of T cell clonality in common variable immunodeficiency. The study's findings and limits: Reportedly, TCR beta sequences from common variable immunodeficiency showed fewer deletions and N-nucleotide insertions.

Method: immunoSEQ multiplex PCR; TCRdb's copy keeps in-frame clones and lacks some. The sample's table shows several thousand clones. Comment on this clone: Its antigen remains unidentified. The DNA ends 3 residues before the CDR3 does, and the rest of the CDR3 is filled in from the germline J gene.

This CDR3 region has 20 residues. The germline CDR1 and CDR2 sequences are KGHSH and LQKENI. The trim removed 5 bases at V and 3 bases at J, leaving 19 bases unmatched. The chain links TRBV18 to TRBJ1-1; 12 bases are a match to TRBD1. The material sequenced was peripheral blood mononuclear cells. The sequence was obtained from a human donor with common variable immunodeficiency. Incomplete CDR3 DNA: TGTGCCAGCTCAGCAACACATTCCGGGACAGGGGGCGGTATGTACACTGAA. Protein: CASSATHSGTGGGMYTE. The whole CDR3 is CASSATHSGTGGGMYTEAFF.